Each of the 2 T cell receptor beta chains below was sequenced from the same sample in a study of T cell responses to AZD1222 COVID-19 vaccine. Generated by immunoSEQ multiplex PCR, the TCRdb table keeps only in-frame clones and is missing some. The sample contains more than 150,000 clones, approximately 90% of which appear only once. The sequenced sample was peripheral blood, obtained on day 0 of AZD1222 vaccination. These receptor sequences come from an adult in good health.

This sequence joins TRBV19 and TRBJ1-4; tentatively, D is TRBD1 (5 bases). This CDR3 contains 16 residues. V lost 3 bases to trimming and J lost 0 bases, with 11 bases between them. Per the germline V gene, CDR1 is LNHDA and CDR2 is SQIVND (reference sequence). This CDR3 is CASSMNGDPTNEKLFF. DNA for the CDR3: TGTGCCAGTAGTATGAACGGGGACCCAACTAATGAAAAACTGTTTTTT. Variable domain in full (rest from reference TRBV19 and TRBJ1-4): DGGITQSPKYLFRKEGQNVTLSCEQNLNHDAMYWYRQDPGQGLRLIYYSQIVNDFQKGDIAEGYSVSREKKESFPLTVTSAQKNPTAFYLCASSMNGDPTNEKLFFGSGTQLSVL.

The rearrangement joins TRBV6-5 to TRBJ1-2, with D possibly TRBD1 on 6 matching bases. The V gene's germline CDR1 is MNHEY and CDR2 SVGAGI. Trimming pared 6 bases from V and 4 bases from J, leaving 18 bases between. The CDR3 extends over 15 amino acids. The CDR3 loop is CASSYRGARGYGYTF. The CDR3 nucleotides are TGTGCCAGCAGCTATCGGGGGGCGCGAGGCTATGGCTACACCTTC.